The rows below give T cell receptor beta chains drawn from one sample of a study of blood T cell repertoires in COVID-19. Generated by immunoSEQ multiplex PCR, the TCRdb table keeps only in-frame clones and is missing some. The table lists some 400,000 clones, approximately 89% of them singletons. Material: PBMCs or T cells enriched from blood (not recorded which). Receptors originate from a woman aged 40 to 50 who had been exposed to COVID-19. CDR3s include the opening cysteine and the closing phenylalanine or tryptophan. The order of the fields is CDR3 protein, CDR3 DNA, clone size, J gene, D gene, V gene. D genes are given only for firm matches. Where a row states a size, it is once, few, many or the class of an expanded clone; other rows omit it.

CDR3 protein: CASSLTAGFNQPQHF
CDR3 DNA: TGTGCCAGTAGTCTAACGGCCGGGTTCAATCAGCCCCAGCATTTT
clone size: -
J gene: TRBJ1-5
D gene: -
V gene: TRBV19

CDR3 protein: CASSPGTTGNTIYF
CDR3 DNA: TGTGCCAGCTCACCAGGCACTACAGGAAACACCATATATTTT
clone size: -
J gene: TRBJ1-3
D gene: -
V gene: TRBV18

CDR3 protein: CASSVQGLAGTDTQYF
CDR3 DNA: TGTGCCAGCAGTGTTCAGGGACTAGCGGGCACAGATACGCAGTATTTT
clone size: -
J gene: TRBJ2-3
D gene: TRBD2
V gene: TRBV2

CDR3 protein: CATQETGNQPQHF
CDR3 DNA: TGTGCCACTCAAGAAACAGGGAATCAGCCCCAGCATTTT
clone size: -
J gene: TRBJ1-5
D gene: -
V gene: TRBV24-1

CDR3 protein: CASSPRTGGTNTGELFF
CDR3 DNA: TGTGCCAGCAGCCCCCGTACAGGGGGAACGAACACCGGGGAGCTGTTTTTT
clone size: -
J gene: TRBJ2-2
D gene: TRBD1
V gene: TRBV9

CDR3 protein: CASSAPAYGYTF
CDR3 DNA: TGTGCCAGTAGTGCCCCCGCGTATGGCTACACCTTC
clone size: -
J gene: TRBJ1-2
D gene: -
V gene: TRBV19

CDR3 protein: CASSRGLSNQPQHF
CDR3 DNA: TGTGCCAGCAGCCGGGGACTTAGCAATCAGCCCCAGCATTTT
clone size: -
J gene: TRBJ1-5
D gene: -
V gene: TRBV9

CDR3 protein: CASSLVGQGTSYEQYF
CDR3 DNA: TGTGCCAGCAGCTTAGTGGGACAGGGGACCTCCTACGAGCAGTACTTC
clone size: -
J gene: TRBJ2-7
D gene: TRBD1
V gene: TRBV7-9

CDR3 protein: CASASDRGMGYTF
CDR3 DNA: TGTGCTAGTGCCTCGGACAGGGGTATGGGCTACACCTTC
clone size: -
J gene: TRBJ1-2
D gene: TRBD1
V gene: TRBV12-5

CDR3 protein: CASSSRRGVGGTF
CDR3 DNA: TGTGCCAGCAGTTCAAGACGCGGGGTCGGCGGCACCTTC
clone size: -
J gene: TRBJ1-2
D gene: -
V gene: TRBV6-2/TRBV6-3

CDR3 protein: CASTLQETYNSPLHF
CDR3 DNA: TGTGCCAGTACTCTCCAAGAGACCTATAATTCACCCCTCCACTTT
clone size: -
J gene: TRBJ1-6
D gene: -
V gene: TRBV2

CDR3 protein: CASSPGWTGGETQYF
CDR3 DNA: TGTGCCAGCAGTCCGGGATGGACAGGGGGCGAGACCCAGTACTTC
clone size: -
J gene: TRBJ2-5
D gene: TRBD1
V gene: TRBV6-2/TRBV6-3

CDR3 protein: CASSQGPNTEAFF
CDR3 DNA: TGTGCCAGCTCACAGGGGCCAAACACTGAAGCTTTCTTT
clone size: -
J gene: TRBJ1-1
D gene: -
V gene: TRBV18

CDR3 protein: CATSDRGQAPYGYTF
CDR3 DNA: TGTGCCACCAGTGACCGGGGACAAGCCCCATATGGCTACACCTTC
clone size: once
J gene: TRBJ1-2
D gene: -
V gene: TRBV24-1

CDR3 protein: CASSVQGAQETQYF
CDR3 DNA: TGTGCCAGCAGCGTACAGGGGGCGCAAGAGACCCAGTACTTC
clone size: once
J gene: TRBJ2-5
D gene: TRBD1
V gene: TRBV9

CDR3 protein: CASSLGFMGRQTEAFF
CDR3 DNA: TGTGCCAGCAGCTTAGGGTTTATGGGTCGACAGACAGAAGCTTTCTTT
clone size: -
J gene: TRBJ1-1
D gene: -
V gene: TRBV7-8

CDR3 protein: CASSLRSGAFAEAFF
CDR3 DNA: TGTGCCAGCAGTTTACGATCAGGGGCTTTCGCTGAAGCTTTCTTT
clone size: -
J gene: TRBJ1-1
D gene: -
V gene: TRBV27

CDR3 protein: CASSFFSTGGESYTF
CDR3 DNA: TGTGCCAGCAGCTTTTTTTCTACAGGGGGCGAGAGCTACACCTTC
clone size: -
J gene: TRBJ1-2
D gene: TRBD1
V gene: TRBV7-2

CDR3 protein: CASSFRGGGGSFF
CDR3 DNA: TGTGCCAGCAGTTTTCGGGGAGGCGGAGGGTCTTTCTTT
clone size: -
J gene: TRBJ1-1
D gene: -
V gene: TRBV12-3/TRBV12-4

CDR3 protein: CASSQVNRGYNSPLHF
CDR3 DNA: TGTGCCAGCAGCCAAGTAAACAGGGGATATAATTCACCCCTCCACTTT
clone size: few
J gene: TRBJ1-6
D gene: TRBD1
V gene: TRBV3-1/TRBV3-2

CDR3 protein: CATSRDHGTESEKLFF
CDR3 DNA: TGTGCCACCAGCAGAGACCATGGGACAGAGAGTGAAAAACTGTTTTTT
clone size: once
J gene: TRBJ1-4
D gene: TRBD1
V gene: TRBV15

CDR3 protein: CASSIDGGPETQYF
CDR3 DNA: TGTGCCAGTAGTATCGACGGGGGGCCTGAGACCCAGTACTTC
clone size: -
J gene: TRBJ2-5
D gene: -
V gene: TRBV19

CDR3 protein: CASRLAGGPDTQYF
CDR3 DNA: TGTGCCAGTAGGCTAGCGGGGGGGCCGGATACGCAGTATTTT
clone size: once
J gene: TRBJ2-3
D gene: TRBD2
V gene: TRBV19

CDR3 protein: CASATGEEAEAFF
CDR3 DNA: TGCGCCAGCGCGACAGGGGAGGAGGCTGAAGCTTTCTTT
clone size: -
J gene: TRBJ1-1
D gene: TRBD1
V gene: TRBV5-1

CDR3 protein: CSDGTGNTEAFF
CDR3 DNA: TGCAGTGACGGGACAGGAAACACTGAAGCTTTCTTT
clone size: -
J gene: TRBJ1-1
D gene: TRBD1
V gene: TRBV29-1

CDR3 protein: CATSRRSDRIGEKLFF
CDR3 DNA: TGTGCCACCAGCAGGAGGTCAGATCGCATCGGGGAAAAACTGTTTTTT
clone size: -
J gene: TRBJ1-4
D gene: -
V gene: TRBV15